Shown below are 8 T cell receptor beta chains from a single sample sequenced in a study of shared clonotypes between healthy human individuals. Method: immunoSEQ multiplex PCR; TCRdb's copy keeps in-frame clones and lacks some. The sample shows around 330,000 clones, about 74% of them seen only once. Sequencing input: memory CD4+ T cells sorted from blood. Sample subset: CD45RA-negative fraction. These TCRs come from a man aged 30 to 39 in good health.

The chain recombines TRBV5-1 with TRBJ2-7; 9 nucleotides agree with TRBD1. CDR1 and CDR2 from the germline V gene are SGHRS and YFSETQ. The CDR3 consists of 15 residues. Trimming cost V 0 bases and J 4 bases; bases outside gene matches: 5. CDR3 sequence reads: CASSLVGTGSYEQYF. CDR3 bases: TGCGCCAGCAGCTTGGTAGGGACAGGGTCGTACGAGCAGTACTTC.

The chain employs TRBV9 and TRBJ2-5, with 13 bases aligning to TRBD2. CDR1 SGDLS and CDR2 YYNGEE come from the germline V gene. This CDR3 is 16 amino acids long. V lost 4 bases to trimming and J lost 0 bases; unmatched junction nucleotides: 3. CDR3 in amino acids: CASSQLAGGYQETQYF. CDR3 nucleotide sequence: TGTGCCAGCAGCCAACTAGCGGGAGGGTACCAAGAGACCCAGTACTTC.

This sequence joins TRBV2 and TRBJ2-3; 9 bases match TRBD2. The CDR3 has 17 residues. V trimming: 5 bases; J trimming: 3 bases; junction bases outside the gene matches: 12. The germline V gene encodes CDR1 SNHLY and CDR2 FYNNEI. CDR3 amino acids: CASSLSGGSGRTDTQYF. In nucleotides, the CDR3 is TGTGCCAGCAGTCTAAGCGGCGGTAGCGGGAGAACAGATACGCAGTATTTT.

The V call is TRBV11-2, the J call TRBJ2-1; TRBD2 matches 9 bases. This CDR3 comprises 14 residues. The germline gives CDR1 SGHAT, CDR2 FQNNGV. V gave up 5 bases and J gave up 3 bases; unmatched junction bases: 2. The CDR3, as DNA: TGTGCCAGCAGCATTAGCGGGAGCTACAATGAGCAGTTCTTC. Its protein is CASSISGSYNEQFF.

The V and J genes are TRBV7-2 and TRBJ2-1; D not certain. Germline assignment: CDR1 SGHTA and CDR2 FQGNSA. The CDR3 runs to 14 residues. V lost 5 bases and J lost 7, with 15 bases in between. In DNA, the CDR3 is TGTGCCAGCAGCCCGAAACGAGGATGGAATGAGCAGTTCTTC. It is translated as CASSPKRGWNEQFF.

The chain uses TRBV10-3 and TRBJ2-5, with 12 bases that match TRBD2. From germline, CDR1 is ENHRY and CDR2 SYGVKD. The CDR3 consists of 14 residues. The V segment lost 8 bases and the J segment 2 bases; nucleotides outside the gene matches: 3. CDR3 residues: CAISGTSGQETQYF. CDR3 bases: TGTGCCATCTCCGGGACTAGCGGGCAAGAGACCCAGTACTTC.

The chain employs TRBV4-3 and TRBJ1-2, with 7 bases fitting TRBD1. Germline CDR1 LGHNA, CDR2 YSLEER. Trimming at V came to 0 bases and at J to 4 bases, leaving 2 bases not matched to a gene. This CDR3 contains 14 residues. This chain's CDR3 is CASSQDRGAYGYTF. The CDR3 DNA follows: TGCGCCAGCAGCCAAGACAGGGGGGCCTATGGCTACACCTTC.

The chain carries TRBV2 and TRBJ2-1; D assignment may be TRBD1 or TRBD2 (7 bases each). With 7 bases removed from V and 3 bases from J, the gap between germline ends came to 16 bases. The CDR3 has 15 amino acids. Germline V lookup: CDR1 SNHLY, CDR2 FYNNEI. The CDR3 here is CASTEGGDSYNEQFF. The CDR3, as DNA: TGTGCCAGCACCGAGGGGGGGGACAGCTACAATGAGCAGTTCTTC.